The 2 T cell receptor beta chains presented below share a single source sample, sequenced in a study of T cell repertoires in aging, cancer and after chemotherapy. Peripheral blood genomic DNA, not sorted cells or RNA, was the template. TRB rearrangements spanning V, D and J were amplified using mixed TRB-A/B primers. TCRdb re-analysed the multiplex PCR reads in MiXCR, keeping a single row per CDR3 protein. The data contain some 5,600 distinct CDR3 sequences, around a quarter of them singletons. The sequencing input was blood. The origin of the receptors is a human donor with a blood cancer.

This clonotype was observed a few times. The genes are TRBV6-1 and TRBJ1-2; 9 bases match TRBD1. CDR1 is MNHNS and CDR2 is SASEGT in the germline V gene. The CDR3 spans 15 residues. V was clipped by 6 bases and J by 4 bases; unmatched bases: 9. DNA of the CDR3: TGTGCCAGCAGGGAAACAGGGGGCTCGGGCTATGGCTACACCTTC. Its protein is CASRETGGSGYGYTF.

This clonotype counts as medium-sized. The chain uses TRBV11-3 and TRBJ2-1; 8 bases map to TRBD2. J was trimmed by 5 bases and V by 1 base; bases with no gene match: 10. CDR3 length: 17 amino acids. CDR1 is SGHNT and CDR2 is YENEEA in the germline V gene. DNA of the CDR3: TGTGCCAGCAGCTTAGCTGGGACTAGTGGGGCCCACAATGAGCAGTTCTTC. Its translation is CASSLAGTSGAHNEQFF.